This T cell receptor beta chain emerged from a study of vaccination effects on CD4 cells after COVID-19. Study context: Vaccine administered to participants consisted of two doses of either BNT162b2 or mRNA-1273. Two convalescent patients were sampled 16 days and one week before vaccination.

The data were produced by immunoSEQ multiplex PCR, yet TCRdb's version contains in-frame clones alone and is incomplete. The data contain approximately 40,000 clones, 73% of them singletons. A note on this clone: Its matching antigen is unknown.

Before sequencing, viral peptide pools were used by the ViraFEST assay to expand antigen-specific CD4+ T cells. Following a roughly 11-day culture, CD4+ T cells were purified. According to PCR results, the person was infected with SARS-CoV-2 between March and December 2020. The material was CD4+ T cells from PBMCs cultured with a peptide pool, obtained before COVID-19 vaccination. The origin of this receptor is a human donor who had a prior SARS-CoV-2 infection.

CDR3 in amino acids: CASSLAPRATNEKLFF. The CDR3 DNA reads as TGCGCCAGCAGCTTGGCTCCTCGTGCAACTAATGAAAAACTGTTTTTT. This chain connects TRBV5-1 to TRBJ1-4; D is undetermined. Trimming removed 0 bases at V and 0 bases at J, with 9 bases between. Germline values: CDR1 SGHRS, CDR2 YFSETQ. CDR3 size: 16 residues.